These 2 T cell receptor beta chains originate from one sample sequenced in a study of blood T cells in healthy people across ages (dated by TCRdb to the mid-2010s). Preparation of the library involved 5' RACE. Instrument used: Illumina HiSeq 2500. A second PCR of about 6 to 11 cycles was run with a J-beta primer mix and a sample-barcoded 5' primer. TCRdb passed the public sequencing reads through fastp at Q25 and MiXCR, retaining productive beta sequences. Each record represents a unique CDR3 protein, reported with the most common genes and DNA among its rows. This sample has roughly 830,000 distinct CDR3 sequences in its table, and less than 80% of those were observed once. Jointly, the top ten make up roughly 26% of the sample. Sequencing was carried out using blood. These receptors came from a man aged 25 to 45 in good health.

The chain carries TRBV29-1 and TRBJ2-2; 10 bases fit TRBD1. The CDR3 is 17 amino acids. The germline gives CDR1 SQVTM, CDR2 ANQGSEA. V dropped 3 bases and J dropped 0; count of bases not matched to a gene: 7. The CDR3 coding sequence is TGCAGCGTTGATTCCGGGACAGGGGCTACGAACACCGGGGAGCTGTTTTTT. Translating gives CSVDSGTGATNTGELFF.

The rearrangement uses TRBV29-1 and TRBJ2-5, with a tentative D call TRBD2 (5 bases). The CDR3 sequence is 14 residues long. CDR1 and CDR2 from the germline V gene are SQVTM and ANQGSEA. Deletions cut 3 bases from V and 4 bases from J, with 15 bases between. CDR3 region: CSVDGQAGLETQYF. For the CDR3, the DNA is TGCAGCGTTGACGGGCAGGCGGGTTTAGAGACCCAGTACTTC.